This is a list of T cell receptor beta chains from one sample in a study of shared clonotypes between healthy human individuals. The assay was immunoSEQ multiplex PCR, and TCRdb's table has in-frame clones only and misses some. The table lists under 2.5 million clones, just under 95% of them singletons, with 0.37% in the top ten. Material: naive CD4+ T cells from PBMCs. These receptors originate from a man aged 18 to 29 in good health. Some clones in this sample may be carry-over from other donors' samples. CDR3s include the opening cysteine and the closing phenylalanine or tryptophan. Each record gives: clone size, V gene, J gene, D gene, CDR3 protein, CDR3 DNA. A D gene is named only where the DNA matches it firmly. The size of a clone is reported for some rows only, either as once, few or many, or as a class for expanded clones.

size: once
V: TRBV6-5
J: TRBJ1-3
D: -
CDR3: CAAHSWTAGNTIYF
DNA: TGTGCCGCGCACAGTTGGACAGCTGGAAACACCATATATTTT

size: -
V: TRBV5-1
J: TRBJ2-4
D: -
CDR3: CASSLGSSQAKNIQYF
DNA: TGCGCCAGCAGCTTGGGGAGCAGTCAAGCCAAAAACATTCAGTACTTC

size: -
V: TRBV9
J: TRBJ2-1
D: TRBD1
CDR3: CASSVRGDRGAGNEQFF
DNA: TGTGCCAGCAGCGTAAGGGGGGACAGGGGCGCCGGCAATGAGCAGTTCTTC

size: once
V: TRBV27
J: TRBJ1-5
D: -
CDR3: CASRNLRVFNQPQHF
DNA: TGTGCCAGCAGAAACCTCCGGGTTTTCAATCAGCCCCAGCATTTT

size: -
V: TRBV28
J: TRBJ2-5
D: TRBD2
CDR3: CASSLGTSGSQTQYF
DNA: TGTGCCAGCAGTTTGGGGACTAGCGGGAGTCAGACCCAGTACTTC

size: -
V: TRBV12-5
J: TRBJ1-1
D: -
CDR3: CASGFVRNGENTEAFF
DNA: TGTGCTAGTGGTTTCGTCCGAAACGGGGAGAACACTGAAGCTTTCTTT

size: -
V: TRBV7-2
J: TRBJ2-7
D: TRBD2
CDR3: CASSFATASGIYEQYF
DNA: TGTGCCAGCAGCTTCGCCACTGCTAGCGGTATCTACGAGCAGTACTTC

size: -
V: TRBV10-3
J: TRBJ2-6
D: -
CDR3: CAISDGTSSGANVLTF
DNA: TGTGCCATCAGTGACGGGACGTCCTCTGGGGCCAACGTCCTGACTTTC

size: -
V: TRBV28
J: TRBJ1-5
D: -
CDR3: CASSLTGWVGNQPQHF
DNA: TGTGCCAGCAGTTTAACAGGGTGGGTCGGCAATCAGCCCCAGCATTTT

size: -
V: TRBV9
J: TRBJ2-5
D: -
CDR3: CASSLSIQETQYF
DNA: TGTGCCAGCAGCCTCAGCATACAAGAGACCCAGTACTTC

size: -
V: TRBV29-1
J: TRBJ2-7
D: -
CDR3: CSVGAGEQYF
DNA: TGCAGCGTTGGAGCAGGCGAGCAGTACTTC

size: once
V: TRBV7-2
J: TRBJ2-7
D: TRBD2
CDR3: CASSLELASGRDEQYF
DNA: TGTGCCAGCAGCTTAGAGCTGGCTAGCGGGAGGGATGAGCAGTACTTC

size: -
V: TRBV2
J: TRBJ2-1
D: TRBD2
CDR3: CASTTSGRAGDNEQFF
DNA: TGTGCCAGCACGACTAGCGGGAGGGCCGGGGACAATGAGCAGTTCTTC

size: -
V: TRBV5-1
J: TRBJ1-5
D: -
CDR3: CASSLYQPQHF
DNA: TGCGCCAGCAGCTTGTACCAGCCCCAGCATTTT

size: -
V: TRBV9
J: TRBJ2-3
D: -
CDR3: CASSGDGTPGYTQYF
DNA: TGTGCCAGCAGCGGAGACGGGACTCCGGGGTATACGCAGTATTTT

size: -
V: TRBV6-1
J: TRBJ2-7
D: -
CDR3: CASSPQNPGYEQYF
DNA: TGTGCCAGCAGTCCACAAAACCCTGGCTACGAGCAGTACTTC

size: -
V: TRBV19
J: TRBJ1-5
D: -
CDR3: CAGSTPWEGFVSNQPQHF
DNA: TGTGCCGGATCGACTCCCTGGGAAGGATTTGTAAGCAATCAGCCCCAGCATTTT

size: few
V: TRBV7-9
J: TRBJ1-1
D: -
CDR3: CASSLMGSGFNTEAFF
DNA: TGTGCCAGCAGCTTAATGGGGTCAGGTTTTAACACTGAAGCTTTCTTT

size: -
V: TRBV15
J: TRBJ2-1
D: TRBD1
CDR3: CATSGKGQYNEQFF
DNA: TGTGCCACCAGCGGAAAGGGACAGTACAATGAGCAGTTCTTC

size: -
V: TRBV6-1
J: TRBJ1-2
D: TRBD1
CDR3: CASSEFWTGLGGYTF
DNA: TGTGCCAGCAGTGAGTTTTGGACAGGGTTAGGTGGCTACACCTTC

size: -
V: TRBV19
J: TRBJ2-7
D: TRBD1
CDR3: CATTPTGGFYEQYF
DNA: TGTGCCACCACACCGACAGGGGGATTCTACGAGCAGTACTTC

size: -
V: TRBV7-8
J: TRBJ2-1
D: TRBD2
CDR3: CASSLGRAGVPNSYNEQFF
DNA: TGTGCCAGCAGCTTAGGAAGGGCGGGAGTCCCCAACTCCTACAATGAGCAGTTCTTC

size: -
V: TRBV5-1
J: TRBJ2-3
D: TRBD2
CDR3: CASSSPGLANTDTQYF
DNA: TGCGCCAGCAGCTCCCCGGGACTAGCTAACACAGATACGCAGTATTTT

size: -
V: TRBV7-9
J: TRBJ1-1
D: -
CDR3: CASSLVENTEAFF
DNA: TGTGCCAGCAGCTTAGTAGAGAACACTGAAGCTTTCTTT

size: once
V: TRBV9
J: TRBJ1-3
D: -
CDR3: CASSHSAGNTIYF
DNA: TGTGCCAGCAGCCACTCGGCTGGAAACACCATATATTTT

size: once
V: TRBV28
J: TRBJ2-4
D: TRBD1
CDR3: CASSFWDRGNIQYF
DNA: TGTGCCAGCAGTTTTTGGGACAGGGGAAACATTCAGTACTTC

size: -
V: TRBV18
J: TRBJ2-5
D: TRBD2
CDR3: CASSPPGLAGVLETQYF
DNA: TGTGCCAGCTCACCTCCCGGACTAGCGGGAGTTTTGGAGACCCAGTACTTC

size: -
V: TRBV7-8
J: TRBJ2-5
D: -
CDR3: CASSLAWSGDETQYF
DNA: TGTGCCAGCAGCTTAGCTTGGTCGGGAGACGAGACCCAGTACTTC

size: -
V: TRBV11-2
J: TRBJ2-7
D: TRBD2
CDR3: CASSLRAGLSSYEQYF
DNA: TGTGCCAGCAGCCTCCGAGCGGGGCTAAGCTCCTACGAGCAGTACTTC

size: -
V: TRBV5-1
J: TRBJ2-3
D: -
CDR3: CASSLSSADTQYF
DNA: TGCGCCAGCAGCTTGTCGTCAGCAGATACGCAGTATTTT

size: -
V: TRBV5-1
J: TRBJ2-2
D: -
CDR3: CASSQANTGELFF
DNA: TGCGCCAGCAGCCAGGCCAACACCGGGGAGCTGTTTTTT

size: once
V: TRBV5-1
J: TRBJ2-7
D: -
CDR3: CASGRTSMSEQYF
DNA: TGCGCCAGCGGCCGGACATCAATGAGCGAGCAGTACTTC

size: -
V: TRBV5-1
J: TRBJ1-4
D: -
CDR3: CASSPPQEVEKLFF
DNA: TGCGCCAGCAGCCCCCCCCAGGAGGTTGAAAAACTGTTTTTT

size: -
V: TRBV29-1
J: TRBJ2-7
D: -
CDR3: CSVRVKAVAVEYF
DNA: TGCAGCGTTAGAGTCAAGGCGGTGGCGGTGGAGTACTTC

size: -
V: TRBV7-7
J: TRBJ2-1
D: -
CDR3: CASSPNGGGEQFF
DNA: TGTGCCAGCAGCCCGAACGGGGGCGGTGAGCAGTTCTTC

size: once
V: TRBV28
J: TRBJ1-2
D: -
CDR3: CASSSGGLLYGYTF
DNA: TGTGCCAGCAGTTCCGGGGGGCTCCTCTATGGCTACACCTTC

size: -
V: TRBV5-1
J: TRBJ2-1
D: TRBD2
CDR3: CASSSGLAARSYNEQFF
DNA: TGCGCCAGCAGCTCTGGGCTAGCGGCCCGCTCCTACAATGAGCAGTTCTTC

size: -
V: TRBV28
J: TRBJ2-7
D: TRBD2
CDR3: CASSLDVTAGVLPRYF
DNA: TGTGCCAGCAGCCTAGACGTCACGGCGGGAGTACTCCCACGGTACTTC

size: -
V: TRBV4-2
J: TRBJ2-1
D: TRBD1
CDR3: CASSQARTGGYNEQFF
DNA: TGTGCCAGCAGCCAGGCCCGGACAGGGGGCTACAATGAGCAGTTCTTC

size: -
V: TRBV5-1
J: TRBJ2-2
D: -
CDR3: CASSLSVGPNTGELFF
DNA: TGCGCCAGCAGCCTGTCTGTAGGCCCGAACACCGGGGAGCTGTTTTTT

size: few
V: TRBV11-2
J: TRBJ1-4
D: -
CDR3: CASSLTEKLFF
DNA: TGTGCCAGCAGCTTAACGGAAAAACTGTTTTTT

size: -
V: TRBV6-6
J: TRBJ2-3
D: -
CDR3: CASSPTTLTDTQYF
DNA: TGTGCCAGCAGTCCTACTACACTCACAGATACGCAGTATTTT

size: -
V: TRBV6-1
J: TRBJ1-4
D: -
CDR3: CASSEDTVNEKLFF
DNA: TGTGCCAGCAGTGAAGATACAGTGAATGAAAAACTGTTTTTT

size: few
V: TRBV29-1
J: TRBJ1-2
D: -
CDR3: CSVVGADGYTF
DNA: TGCAGCGTTGTGGGGGCTGATGGCTACACCTTC

size: -
V: TRBV2
J: TRBJ2-1
D: TRBD2
CDR3: CASTPGTGAGLAGSSYNEQFF
DNA: TGTGCCAGCACCCCGGGGACAGGGGCGGGACTAGCGGGGAGCTCCTACAATGAGCAGTTCTTC

size: few
V: TRBV7-3
J: TRBJ1-1
D: -
CDR3: CASSLSANTEAFF
DNA: TGTGCCAGCAGCTTATCAGCGAACACTGAAGCTTTCTTT

size: -
V: TRBV19
J: TRBJ2-1
D: -
CDR3: CASSASRVNSGDEQFF
DNA: TGTGCCAGTAGTGCATCCAGGGTTAATAGCGGCGATGAGCAGTTCTTC

size: -
V: TRBV27
J: TRBJ2-7
D: TRBD2
CDR3: CASSAGVSYEQYF
DNA: TGTGCCAGCAGTGCGGGGGTCTCCTACGAGCAGTACTTC

size: -
V: TRBV28
J: TRBJ2-3
D: TRBD2
CDR3: CASSSPGTSGRWADTQYF
DNA: TGTGCCAGCAGTTCACCGGGGACTAGCGGGAGGTGGGCAGATACGCAGTATTTT

size: few
V: TRBV25-1
J: TRBJ1-5
D: TRBD1
CDR3: CASRGQGNQPQHF
DNA: TGTGCCAGCAGGGGACAGGGAAATCAGCCCCAGCATTTT

size: -
V: TRBV27
J: TRBJ1-5
D: TRBD1
CDR3: CASSFRTPPGQANQPQHF
DNA: TGTGCCAGCAGTTTTAGGACTCCTCCGGGACAGGCTAATCAGCCCCAGCATTTT

size: -
V: TRBV2
J: TRBJ2-1
D: -
CDR3: CASSAGGHNEQFF
DNA: TGTGCCAGCAGTGCCGGCGGACACAATGAGCAGTTCTTC

size: few
V: TRBV5-1
J: TRBJ2-7
D: -
CDR3: CASSLLIQGSNEQYF
DNA: TGCGCCAGCAGCTTGCTAATACAGGGATCCAACGAGCAGTACTTC

size: -
V: TRBV25-1
J: TRBJ1-4
D: -
CDR3: CASSELAGTTNEKLFF
DNA: TGTGCCAGCAGTGAATTAGCAGGGACAACTAATGAAAAACTGTTTTTT